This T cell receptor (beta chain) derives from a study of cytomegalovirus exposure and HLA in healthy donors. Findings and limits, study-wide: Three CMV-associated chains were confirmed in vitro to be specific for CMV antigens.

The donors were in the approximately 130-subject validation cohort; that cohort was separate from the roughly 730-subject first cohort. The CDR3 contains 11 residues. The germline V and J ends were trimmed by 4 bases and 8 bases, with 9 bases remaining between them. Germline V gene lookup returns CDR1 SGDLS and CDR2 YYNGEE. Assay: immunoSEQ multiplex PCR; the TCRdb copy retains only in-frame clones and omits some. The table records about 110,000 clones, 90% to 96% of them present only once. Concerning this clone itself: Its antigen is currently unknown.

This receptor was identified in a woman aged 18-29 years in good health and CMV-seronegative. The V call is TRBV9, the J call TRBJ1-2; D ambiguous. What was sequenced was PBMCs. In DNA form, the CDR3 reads TGTGCCAGCAGCAAGAGGAACGGCTACACCTTC. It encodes CASSKRNGYTF.